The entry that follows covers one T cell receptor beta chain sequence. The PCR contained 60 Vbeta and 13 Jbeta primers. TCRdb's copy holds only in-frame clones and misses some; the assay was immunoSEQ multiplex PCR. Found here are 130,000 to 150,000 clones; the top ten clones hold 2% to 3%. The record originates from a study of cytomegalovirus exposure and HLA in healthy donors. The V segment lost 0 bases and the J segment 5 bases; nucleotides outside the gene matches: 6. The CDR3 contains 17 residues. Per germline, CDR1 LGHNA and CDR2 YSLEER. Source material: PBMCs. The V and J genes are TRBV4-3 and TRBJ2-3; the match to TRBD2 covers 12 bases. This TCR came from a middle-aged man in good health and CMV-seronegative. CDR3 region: CASSQDSGLAGLDTQYF. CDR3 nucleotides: TGCGCCAGCAGCCAAGATAGCGGACTAGCGGGATTAGATACGCAGTATTTT.